The clone carrying this TCR beta chain was observed at least ten times. This sample was included in a study of T cells after posttransplantation cyclophosphamide. The repertoire was sequenced with immunoSEQ multiplex PCR; TCRdb's copy has only in-frame clones and lacks some. The record shows some 40,000 clones for this sample, with no singletons present. Trimming removed 6 bases from V and 2 bases from J; junction bases left unmatched: 9. Germline V gene lookup returns CDR1 MDHEN and CDR2 SYDVKM. The CDR3 runs 16 residues. The origin of this receptor is a woman aged 45-60 years in good health and a related stem cell transplant donor. The chain carries TRBV28 and TRBJ1-2, with 10 bases identical to TRBD1. Sequenced: PBMCs. The DNA for the CDR3 is TGTGCCAGCAGCCCAGGGGACAGGGGCTGGAACTATGGCTACACCTTC. This sequence encodes CASSPGDRGWNYGYTF.